This T cell receptor beta chain was obtained from a study of blood T cell repertoires in COVID-19. Across the study: Specimens from acute and convalescent COVID-19 originated in the United States, Italy and Spain. Nucleic acid was either cDNA or gDNA, and it came from T cells, B-cell-depleted T cells, or PBMCs.

Authors' analysis steps: Cell counts per sample came from amplifying reference gene primers. TCRdb's table, derived via immunoSEQ multiplex PCR, lists solely in-frame clones and lacks some. V and J calls and clone size are given by that table; D and trimming were obtained from the DNA. This table has 50,000 to 65,000 clones, 88% appearing once. The germline CDR1 and CDR2 sequences are SQVTM and ANQGSEA. Trimming took off 1 base at V and 2 bases at J, with 15 bases between the two ends. The CDR3 runs to 15 residues. Material for sequencing was peripheral blood. The V and J genes are TRBV29-1 and TRBJ2-7; possible D gene TRBD2, 6 bases. This TCR came from a man aged 55 to 70 with acute or convalescent COVID-19. CDR3 region: CSVEVPRPGAYEQYF. The CDR3 coding sequence is TGCAGCGTTGAAGTCCCCCGACCGGGGGCCTACGAGCAGTACTTC.